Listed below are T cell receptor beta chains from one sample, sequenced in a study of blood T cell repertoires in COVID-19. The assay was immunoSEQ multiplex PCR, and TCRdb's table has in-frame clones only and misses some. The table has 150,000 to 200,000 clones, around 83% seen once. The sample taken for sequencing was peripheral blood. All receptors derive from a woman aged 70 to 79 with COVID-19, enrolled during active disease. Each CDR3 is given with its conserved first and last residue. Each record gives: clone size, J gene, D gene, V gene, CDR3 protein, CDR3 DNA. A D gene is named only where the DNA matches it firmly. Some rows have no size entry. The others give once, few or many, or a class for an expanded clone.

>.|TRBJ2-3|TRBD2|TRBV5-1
CASSPGLAGGTTVSADTQYF
TGCGCCAGCAGCCCCGGACTAGCGGGAGGGACAACCGTAAGTGCAGATACGCAGTATTTT
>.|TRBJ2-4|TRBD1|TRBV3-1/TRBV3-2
CASSQDRGGENIQYF
TGTGCCAGCAGCCAAGATAGAGGGGGCGAAAACATTCAGTACTTC
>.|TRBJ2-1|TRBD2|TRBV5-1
CASSSGLVNEQFF
TGCGCCAGCAGCTCGGGACTAGTCAATGAGCAGTTCTTC
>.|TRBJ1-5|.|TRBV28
CASSLVPGNQPQHF
TGTGCCAGCAGTTTAGTCCCGGGCAATCAGCCCCAGCATTTT
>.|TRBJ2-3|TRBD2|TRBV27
CASSLRGSGNTDTQYF
TGTGCCAGCAGTCTCCGCGGGAGCGGCAACACAGATACGCAGTATTTT
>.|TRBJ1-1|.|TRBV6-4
CASSPYRGTEAFF
TGTGCCAGCAGTCCCTACCGGGGGACTGAAGCTTTCTTT
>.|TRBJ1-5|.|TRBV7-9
CASSLRSQPQHF
TGTGCCAGCAGCTTAAGGAGCCAGCCCCAGCATTTT
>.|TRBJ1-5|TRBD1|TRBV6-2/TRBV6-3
CASTPVPTGSNQPQHF
TGTGCCAGCACCCCAGTACCGACAGGGAGCAATCAGCCCCAGCATTTT
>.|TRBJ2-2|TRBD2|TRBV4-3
CASSQELAGGAGELFF
TGCGCCAGCAGCCAAGAACTAGCGGGGGGGGCCGGGGAGCTGTTTTTT
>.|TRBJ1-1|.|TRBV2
CASGNKGTEAFF
TGTGCCAGCGGTAACAAGGGGACAGAAGCTTTCTTT
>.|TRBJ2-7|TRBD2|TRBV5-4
CASSLTSGSQNEQYF
TGTGCCAGCAGCTTGACTAGCGGGAGTCAGAACGAGCAGTACTTC
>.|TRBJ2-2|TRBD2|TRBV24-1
CATSGGGGFTGELFF
TGTGCCACCAGTGGGGGCGGGGGATTCACCGGGGAGCTGTTTTTT
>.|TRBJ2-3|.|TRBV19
CATSPGGGRADTQYF
TGTGCCACCTCTCCTGGTGGGGGCCGGGCAGATACGCAGTATTTT
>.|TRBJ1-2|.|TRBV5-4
CASSLDSIYGYTF
TGTGCCAGCAGCTTGGACAGCATCTATGGCTACACCTTC
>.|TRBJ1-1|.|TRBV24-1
CATSDLIPVNTEAFF
TGTGCCACCAGTGATTTGATTCCGGTAAACACTGAAGCTTTCTTT
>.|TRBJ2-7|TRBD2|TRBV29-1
CSVVGGFGYEQYF
TGCAGCGTTGTGGGAGGGTTCGGCTACGAGCAGTACTTC
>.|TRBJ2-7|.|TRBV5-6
CASSFRGLRSYEQYF
TGTGCCAGCAGCTTCCGGGGGTTGCGCTCCTACGAGCAGTACTTC
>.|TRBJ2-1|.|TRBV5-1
CASSPSGTGNEQFF
TGCGCCAGCAGCCCTAGCGGGACAGGCAATGAGCAGTTCTTC
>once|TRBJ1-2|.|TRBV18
CASSRDNNYGYTF
TGTGCCAGCTCACGGGACAACAACTATGGCTACACCTTC
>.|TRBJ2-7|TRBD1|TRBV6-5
CASRDRGYEQYF
TGTGCCAGCAGGGACAGGGGTTACGAGCAGTACTTC
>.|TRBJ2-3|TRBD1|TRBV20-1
CSASLRDRGTDTQYF
TGCAGTGCTAGTCTCCGGGACAGGGGCACAGATACGCAGTATTTT
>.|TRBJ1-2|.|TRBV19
CASSIQEDRRYGYTF
TGTGCCAGTAGTATCCAGGAGGACAGAAGGTATGGCTACACCTTC
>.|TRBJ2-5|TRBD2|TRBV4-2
CASSQDGTSGIFEETQYF
TGTGCCAGCAGCCAAGACGGGACTAGCGGGATATTCGAAGAGACCCAGTACTTC
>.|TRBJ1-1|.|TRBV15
CATSRSMGLTEAFF
TGTGCCACCAGCAGATCAATGGGACTCACTGAAGCTTTCTTT
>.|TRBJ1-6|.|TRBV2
CASSVRQVDNSPLHF
TGTGCCAGCAGTGTGAGACAGGTCGACAATTCACCCCTCCACTTT
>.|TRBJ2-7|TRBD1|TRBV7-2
CASSWTGMGEQYF
TGTGCCAGCAGCTGGACAGGGATGGGGGAGCAGTACTTC
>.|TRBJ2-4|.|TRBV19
CASSLRGSAGIQYF
TGTGCCAGTAGCCTCAGAGGCTCCGCGGGCATTCAGTACTTC
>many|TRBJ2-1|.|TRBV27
CASSFGSSYNEQFF
TGTGCCAGCAGTTTTGGCAGTTCCTACAATGAGCAGTTCTTC